This T cell receptor (beta chain) was recorded in a study of T cells after yellow fever vaccination (dated by TCRdb to between 2019 and 2020). Regarding the complete study: The SMART-Seq v4 Ultra Low Input RNA kit was used to prepare libraries from fractions with low cell numbers. To follow T-cell clones before and after primary and booster YFV17D yellow fever vaccination, bulk TCR alpha and beta repertoires were sequenced over time. Two healthy male donors, one aged 18 to 29 and one aged 30 to 40 years, were included in the cohort. Bulk PBMC replicates and cell subsets were isolated from blood drawn at multiple timepoints before and after both primary and secondary immunization. The research as a whole found: The secondary T-cell response was weaker than the primary response but faster, peaking on day 5 instead of day 15. Most clones expanded after primary vaccination were re-detected after the booster (about 95% of CD4 and approximately 89% of CD8), suggesting broad memory maintenance. A small fraction of clonotypes showed up in both the CD4 and CD8 compartments, probably as a result of convergent recombination. The study included only a couple of donors, which limits how far the findings can be generalized. Because abundant contaminating clonotypes from the bulk population could be contained in FACS-sorted repertoires, computational filtering was required.

Instrument on record: Illumina NovaSeq 6000. Synthesis of TCR cDNA relied on 5'RACE template switching, a step that introduced a universal primer site along with unique molecular identifiers. Priming for cDNA synthesis came from both the TCR alpha and TCR beta constant segments. Library amplification involved two PCR steps, and the second step added sample barcodes and sequencing adapters. Sequencing of libraries was performed on Illumina HiSeq 2500 (2x100 bp) or NovaSeq (2x150 bp). The published analysis was carried out like this. MIGEC was used to demultiplex reads and collapse the reads into UMI consensus sequences, and MiXCR was used for V(D)J alignment. Vaccine-responding clonotypes were defined with edgeR using replicate PBMC samples, requiring FDR below 0.01 and a log2 fold change above 5 up to day 15. Each bulk clonotype was labeled CD4 or CD8 based on which sequenced repertoire, CD4 or CD8, contained the clonotype at higher abundance. TCRdb reanalyzed the raw reads on its own, using fastp at Q25 for trimming and MiXCR for clone calling, and kept in-frame beta chains. Each entry is one CDR3 protein sequence, shown with its most common DNA and genes. The V and J calls shown here were made by TCRdb, not taken from the authors' results. Across this sample there are over 250,000 distinct CDR3 sequences, with approximately 4% seen only once. Together, the top ten hold 20% to 25% of the sample.

The sample's treatment or condition, from its label and the paper: live attenuated yellow fever vaccine strain. At every blood-draw timepoint, two biological replicates of bulk PBMCs were collected. PBMCs were isolated from peripheral blood using a standard Ficoll-Paque protocol. TriZol was used to extract RNA from bulk PBMCs, from CD4 and CD8 fractions, and from dextramer-positive and dextramer-negative fractions. CDR1 is given as GTSNPN and CDR2 as SVGIG, both from the germline V gene (reference sequence). Relative to germline, V is 3 bases shorter and J is 9 bases shorter, with 14 bases between their ends. CDR3 length: 12 amino acids, cysteine to phenylalanine. The retained sequence is limited to the CDR3, 36 bases, with the frame set at the first base. This clonotype was detected a few times. It lacks a known antigen. Within one base of it there is no much larger clone, and no base qualities were kept.

Specimen: PBMCs, collected 5 days after the yellow fever booster vaccination. The sequence is built from TRBV30 and TRBJ1-2; confidence is insufficient to name the D gene. This receptor was taken from a man aged 18 to 30 who received the YFV17D yellow fever vaccine. CDR3 loop: CAWSTDGWSYTF. In nucleotide form, the sequence is TGTGCCTGGAGCACCGACGGTTGGAGCTACACCTTC.